The 32 T cell receptor beta chains listed next were all sequenced from one sample in a study of liver allograft versus peripheral blood T cells. For the study at large: The authors compared T cell receptor repertoires in transplanted livers with recipients' peripheral blood repertoires.

TCRdb reanalysed the reads using MiXCR and keeps one entry per CDR3 protein. This table holds fewer than 15,000 distinct CDR3 sequences, 18% found once. The receptor set was obtained from a human patient who had a liver transplant. A subset of T cells may come from the graft donor.

This chain uses TRBV12-3 or TRBV12-4 with TRBJ2-3, with D possibly matching TRBD2 (6 bases). The CDR3 has 15 amino acids. Between the trimmed V and J ends, which lost 2 bases and 0 bases, there was a span of 9 bases. CDR3 in DNA: TGTGCCAGCAGTTTATGGGAGGCTAGCACAGATACGCAGTATTTT. Encoded protein: CASSLWEASTDTQYF.

The CDR3 sequence is CASSETVLNQPQHF. The CDR3 DNA reads TGTGCCAGCAGTGAAACAGTGCTCAATCAGCCCCAGCATTTT. The chain carries TRBV25-1 and TRBJ1-5; no clear D. CDR3 length equals 14 residues. The ends were cut back, 2 bases at V and 3 bases at J, with 8 bases in the middle. Germline V gene data show CDR1 as MGHDK and CDR2 as SYGVNS.

This clonotype was counted a few times. This sequence joins TRBV9 and TRBJ2-3; 7 bases map to TRBD1. V lost 3 bases and J lost 3; bases outside the gene matches: 4. The germline CDR1 and CDR2 sequences are SGDLS and YYNGEE. The CDR3 is 14 amino acids. The CDR3 sequence: CASSGVQGTDTQYF. The CDR3 nucleotides are TGTGCCAGCAGCGGAGTACAGGGGACAGATACGCAGTATTTT.

This clonotype was counted a few times. The chain combines TRBV20-1 with TRBJ2-5; no reliable D call. Germline V CDR1 and CDR2: DFQATT, SNEGSKA (reference sequence). Trimming removed 5 bases from V and 1 base from J, with 5 bases in between. This CDR3 is 11 amino acids long. The CDR3, as DNA: TGCAGTGCTGACCGCCAAGAGACCCAGTACTTC. Amino acid sequence: CSADRQETQYF.

The rearrangement links TRBV20-1 to TRBJ1-6; no clear D gene. Looked up from germline, CDR1 is DFQATT and CDR2 is SNEGSKA (reference sequence). The CDR3 runs 13 residues. V lost 1 base and J 7 bases, leaving 8 bases between the germline ends. The CDR3: CSARVALNSPLHF. The CDR3, as DNA: TGCAGTGCTAGAGTGGCTCTGAATTCACCCCTCCACTTT.

The CDR3 here is CASSSNRNNSPLHF. The CDR3, as DNA: TGTGCCAGCAGTTCCAACAGAAATAATTCACCCCTCCACTTT. This chain joins TRBV12-3 or TRBV12-4 and TRBJ1-6; D call uncertain. CDR3 length: 14 residues. Trimming took 4 bases from V and 5 from J, leaving 9 bases between them.

This clonotype was seen at least ten times. This chain links TRBV6-5 with TRBJ1-1; D not resolved. V lost 2 bases, J lost 1 base, and 11 bases lay in between. This CDR3 spans 15 amino acids. In germline, CDR1 is MNHEY, CDR2 SVGAGI. CDR3 bases: TGTGCCAGCAGTTACAACAGACTTAGGAACACTGAAGCTTTCTTT. Encoded protein: CASSYNRLRNTEAFF.

This clonotype came up many times. This chain joins TRBV7-2 and TRBJ2-7; 15 bases align to TRBD2. The CDR3 loop spans 15 amino acids. The germline V gene has CDR1 SGHTA and CDR2 FQGNSA. V shed 6 bases and J 2 bases; nucleotides not matched to a gene: 2. CDR3 in amino acids: CASRRTSGGAYEQYF. Written as DNA, the CDR3 is TGTGCCAGCAGACGGACTAGCGGGGGGGCCTACGAGCAGTACTTC.

The rearrangement links TRBV24-1 to TRBJ2-3, with D tentatively TRBD1 (5 bases). V lost 5 bases and J lost 0, with 11 bases in between. This CDR3 contains 15 residues. Germline loops: CDR1 KGHDR, CDR2 SFDVKD. Here the CDR3 DNA reads TGTGCCACCAGTGGGGGAAGGGGCAGCACAGATACGCAGTATTTT. Translation: CATSGGRGSTDTQYF.

This clonotype was counted at least ten times. The chain employs TRBV6-6 and TRBJ2-3; TRBD1 is a possible D gene (6 bases). Germline V gene lookup returns CDR1 MNHNY and CDR2 SVGAGI (reference sequence). The CDR3 is 17 amino acids. V lost 6 bases and J lost 1, with 20 bases in between. The CDR3 DNA sequence: TGTGCCAGCAGGAAGGACAGCGCGGTGGGTGGCACAGATACGCAGTATTTT. Translation: CASRKDSAVGGTDTQYF.

As regards this clonotype: Mismatch with germline at one junction end may stem from a read error. J is TRBJ2-7 and V is TRBV19, with 10 bases aligning to TRBD2. Germline values: CDR1 LNHDA, CDR2 SQIVND (reference sequence). The CDR3 is 15 amino acids. The CDR3: CAGSTRTSGYYEQYF. DNA of the CDR3: TGTGCCGGTAGTACTCGGACTAGCGGATACTACGAGCAGTACTTC. The entire variable domain, with the rest obtained from reference TRBV19 and TRBJ2-7, is as follows: DGGITQSPKYLFRKEGQNVTLSCEQNLNHDAMYWYRQDPGQGLRLIYYSQIVNDFQKGDIAEGYSVSREKKESFPLTVTSAQKNPTAFYLCAGSTRTSGYYEQYFGPGTRLTVT.

By share of the sample, this clonotype is medium-sized. The CDR3 protein is CASSPRTGRTGELFF. The CDR3 coding sequence is TGTGCCAGCTCACCTCGGACAGGGAGGACCGGGGAGCTGTTTTTT. The V gene is TRBV18, the J gene TRBJ2-2; 8 bases fit TRBD1. The CDR3 extends over 15 amino acids. J gave up 5 bases and V 3 bases, and 5 bases lay outside the gene matches. Germline V gene data show CDR1 as KGHSH and CDR2 as LQKENI.

This clonotype is judged medium-sized. V gene TRBV18 combines with J gene TRBJ1-1; 7 bases agree with TRBD1. V shed 8 bases and J 1 base; nucleotides not matched to a gene: 4. This CDR3 is 13 amino acids long. Germline V gene data show CDR1 as KGHSH and CDR2 as LQKENI. DNA of the CDR3: TGTGCCAGCACAGGACAGGCGAACACTGAAGCTTTCTTT. Translated, it gives CASTGQANTEAFF. The full variable domain, in which reference TRBV18 and TRBJ1-1 provide the parts outside the CDR3, is NAGVMQNPRHLVRRRGQEARLRCSPMKGHSHVYWYRQLPEEGLKFMVYLQKENIIDESGMPKERFSAEFPKEGPSILRIQQVVRGDSAAYFCASTGQANTEAFFGQGTRLTVV.

Relative to its sample, this clonotype is medium-sized (0.01 to 0.1%). The chain combines TRBV18 with TRBJ1-2; the match to TRBD1 covers 8 bases. Germline CDR1 is KGHSH and CDR2 is LQKENI. Losses at the gene ends were 3 bases for V and 4 bases for J; bases not matched to a gene: 4. This CDR3 spans 14 amino acids. The CDR3 loop is CASSPQGARYGYTF. CDR3 in DNA: TGTGCCAGCTCACCTCAGGGGGCGCGCTATGGCTACACCTTC.

This clonotype was found a few times. V gene TRBV20-1 combines with J gene TRBJ1-6; 7 nucleotides match TRBD1. Germline CDR1 reads DFQATT; CDR2 reads SNEGSKA (reference sequence). The CDR3 totals 15 residues. J gave up 5 bases and V 7 bases, and 11 bases lay outside the gene matches. CDR3 nucleotide sequence: TGCAGTGGAAGTAAGGGGGCGATCCATAATTCACCCCTCCACTTT. This encodes CSGSKGAIHNSPLHF.

The V and J genes are TRBV13 and TRBJ2-5; D unclear. Trimming cost V 5 bases and J 0 bases, with 4 bases left between them. Germline assignment: CDR1 PRHDT and CDR2 FYEKMQ (reference sequence). The CDR3 length is 12 residues. In DNA form, the CDR3 reads TGTGCCAGCAGCCCCTACCAAGAGACCCAGTACTTC. It encodes CASSPYQETQYF.

This clonotype has more than one count but fewer than ten. V gene TRBV14 combines with J gene TRBJ1-1; D gene uncertain. CDR3 size: 13 residues. V lost 4 bases and J 10 bases, leaving 16 bases between the germline ends. Germline V gene sequence: CDR1 SGHDN, CDR2 FVKESK. The CDR3 nucleotides are TGTGCCAGCAGCCCCAACGAGGTTGCCCGAGCTTTCTTT. Translating it yields CASSPNEVARAFF.

This chain joins TRBV5-6 and TRBJ2-3, with TRBD1 identical over 9 bases. The CDR3 covers 14 residues. Losses at the gene ends were 3 bases for V and 6 bases for J; bases not matched to a gene: 5. Germline CDR1 SGHDT, CDR2 YYEEEE. CDR3 sequence (DNA): TGTGCCAGCAGCTCCCTCGACAGGGGGGATACGCAGTATTTT. Encoded protein: CASSSLDRGDTQYF.

In its sample, this clonotype ranks as medium-sized (0.01 to 0.1%). CDR3 bases: TGTGCCAGCTCACCACCGGCAAGGGCGGGACTGAACACTGAAGCTTTCTTT. Its protein product is CASSPPARAGLNTEAFF. The chain couples TRBV18 to TRBJ1-1; tentative D call: TRBD1 (5 bases). The CDR3 contains 17 residues. CDR1 is KGHSH, CDR2 LQKENI, per germline. Trimming took off 0 bases at V and 0 bases at J, with 14 bases between the two ends.

Within the sample, this clonotype is medium-sized. The chain joins TRBV29-1 to TRBJ2-7, with D hard to call. Trimming cost V 4 bases and J 3 bases, with 10 bases left between them. From germline, CDR1 is SQVTM and CDR2 ANQGSEA. This CDR3 has 12 amino acids. In nucleotides, the CDR3 is TGCAGCGTTGTAGGGTCCCACTACGAGCAGTACTTC. Its translation is CSVVGSHYEQYF.

This clonotype is judged medium-sized. The chain uses TRBV18 and TRBJ2-2, with D perhaps matching TRBD1 or TRBD2 (5 bases each). The CDR3 extends over 15 amino acids. Germline CDR1 is KGHSH and CDR2 is LQKENI. The germline V and J ends were trimmed by 6 bases and 1 base, with 12 bases remaining between them. The CDR3 DNA reads as TGTGCCAGCTCTCCCGGGACCCTGAACACCGGGGAGCTGTTTTTT. It encodes CASSPGTLNTGELFF.

Regarding this clonotype: A much larger clonotype is one base distant, so this may be a read error. This chain uses TRBV5-6 with TRBJ2-7, with D perhaps assigned TRBD1 or TRBD2 (6 bases each). Germline assignment: CDR1 SGHDT and CDR2 YYEEEE. The CDR3 spans 19 residues. CDR3 residues: CASSLFVTGGFAYDYGQYF. The CDR3 DNA sequence: TGTGCCAGCAGCTTGTTCGTGACAGGAGGGTTCGCTTACGACTACGGGCAGTACTTC.

The V and J genes are TRBV20-1 and TRBJ2-3, with 8 bases that match TRBD2. Germline CDR1 DFQATT, CDR2 SNEGSKA (reference sequence). With V trimmed by 3 bases and J by 2 bases, 4 bases remained unmatched. There are 14 residues in the CDR3. The CDR3 nucleotides are TGCAGTGCTAGCTTAGCGGGACCCACAGATACGCAGTATTTT. The encoded protein is CSASLAGPTDTQYF.

This clonotype is termed medium-sized. The chain uses TRBV29-1 and TRBJ2-4; 7 bases are shared with TRBD1. Germline V gene lookup returns CDR1 SQVTM and CDR2 ANQGSEA. The CDR3 has 13 amino acids. The V segment lost 6 bases and the J segment 6 bases; nucleotides outside the gene matches: 8. CDR3 coding DNA: TGCAGCGTCCGCAGGGACAGTGGAAACATTCAGTACTTC. This sequence encodes CSVRRDSGNIQYF.

This clonotype came up a few times. The chain joins TRBV29-1 to TRBJ1-2; no clear D gene. Between the trimmed V and J ends, which lost 1 base and 7 bases, there was a span of 7 bases. The CDR3 runs to 11 residues. Germline CDR1 SQVTM, CDR2 ANQGSEA. CDR3 loop: CSVEGLGGYTF. CDR3 nucleotides: TGCAGCGTTGAAGGCCTCGGTGGCTACACCTTC.

This clonotype was counted between two and nine times. V gene TRBV5-6 combines with J gene TRBJ2-2; no clear D gene. Germline CDR1 is SGHDT and CDR2 is YYEEEE. The CDR3 loop spans 15 amino acids. V lost 0 bases to trimming and J lost 0 bases, with 6 bases between them. This CDR3 is CASSLGPTNTGELFF. Here the CDR3 DNA reads TGTGCCAGCAGCTTGGGGCCCACGAACACCGGGGAGCTGTTTTTT.

This clonotype was seen many times. This chain joins TRBV7-2 and TRBJ1-1; TRBD1 matches 7 bases. From germline, CDR1 is SGHTA and CDR2 FQGNSA. Unmatched junction bases numbered 10, after V lost 5 bases and J lost 4 bases. CDR3 length: 15 residues. CDR3 residues: CASSPTWTGVTEAFF. Written as DNA, the CDR3 is TGTGCCAGCAGCCCAACGTGGACAGGCGTCACTGAAGCTTTCTTT.

In this sample, this clonotype turned up many times. The chain has TRBV7-2 and TRBJ1-2; 8 bases are a match to TRBD1. The germline CDR1 and CDR2 sequences are SGHTA and FQGNSA. The CDR3 is made up of 15 amino acids. Losses at the gene ends were 2 bases for V and 6 bases for J; bases not matched to a gene: 8. DNA for the CDR3: TGTGCCAGCAGCTTAACTGGACAGGGCATGCATGGCTACACCTTC. Translation gives CASSLTGQGMHGYTF.

This clonotype was found a few times. This chain connects TRBV28 to TRBJ2-1; D may correspond to TRBD1 or TRBD2 (7 bases each). Germline lookup yields CDR1 MDHEN and CDR2 SYDVKM. The V gene lost 8 bases and the J gene lost 6 bases, with 20 bases spanning the gap. There are 15 residues in the CDR3. CDR3 protein: CASFPRGRGLNEQFF. The CDR3 DNA follows: TGTGCCAGCTTCCCCCGGGGGAGGGGGCTCAATGAGCAGTTCTTC. The variable domain in full, with the rest retrieved from reference TRBV28 and TRBJ2-1, is DVKVTQSSRYLVKRTGEKVFLECVQDMDHENMFWYRQDPGLGLRLIYFSYDVKMKEKGDIPEGYSVSREKKERFSLILESASTNQTSMYLCASFPRGRGLNEQFFGPGTRLTVL.

The V call is TRBV14, the J call TRBJ1-1; TRBD1 is a possible D gene (5 bases). V lost 3 bases, J lost 7 bases, and 12 bases lay in between. Germline V lookup: CDR1 SGHDN, CDR2 FVKESK. CDR3 length: 13 amino acids. The chain's CDR3 is CASSHLQGSEAFF. As DNA, the CDR3 is TGTGCCAGCAGCCACCTTCAGGGAAGTGAAGCTTTCTTT. Supplemented by reference TRBV14 and TRBJ1-1, the full variable domain reads EAGVTQFPSHSVIEKGQTVTLRCDPISGHDNLYWYRRVMGKEIKFLLHFVKESKQDESGMPNNRFLAERTGGTYSTLKVQPAELEDSGVYFCASSHLQGSEAFFGQGTRLTVV.

This clonotype has ten or more counts. The chain is built from TRBV7-9 and TRBJ1-4, with D perhaps TRBD1 (6 bases). This CDR3 spans 15 amino acids. Trimming left V 4 bases short and J 3 bases short, with 12 bases between. The germline gives CDR1 SEHNR, CDR2 FQNEAQ (reference sequence). The CDR3 nucleotides are TGTGCCAGCAGCTCACAGGGAGGAGCTAATGAAAAACTGTTTTTT. Amino acids: CASSSQGGANEKLFF.

This clonotype is categorized as medium-sized. The CDR3 here is CSVVNPHPGLDTDTQYF. The CDR3 nucleotides are TGCAGCGTTGTAAATCCGCACCCGGGACTAGACACAGATACGCAGTATTTT. V usage is TRBV29-1 and J usage is TRBJ2-3, with 8 bases matching TRBD2. Germline CDR1 is SQVTM and CDR2 is ANQGSEA. V was pared by 4 bases and J by 2 bases, with 14 bases of the junction left unmatched. The length of the CDR3 is 17 residues.